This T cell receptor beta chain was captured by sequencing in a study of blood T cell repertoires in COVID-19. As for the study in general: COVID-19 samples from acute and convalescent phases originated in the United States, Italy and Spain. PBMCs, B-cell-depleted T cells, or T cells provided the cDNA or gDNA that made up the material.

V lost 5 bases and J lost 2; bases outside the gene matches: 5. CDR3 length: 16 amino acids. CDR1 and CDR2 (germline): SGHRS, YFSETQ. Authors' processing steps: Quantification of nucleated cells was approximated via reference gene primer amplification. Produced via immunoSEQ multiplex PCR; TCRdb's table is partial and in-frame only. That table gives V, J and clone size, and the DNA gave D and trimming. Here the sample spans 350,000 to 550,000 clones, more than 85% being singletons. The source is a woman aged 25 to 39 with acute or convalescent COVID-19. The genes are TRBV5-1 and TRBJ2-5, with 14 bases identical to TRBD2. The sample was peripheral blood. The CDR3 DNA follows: TGCGCCAGCAGTCCCCGGACTAGCGGGGGGCAAGAGACCCAGTACTTC. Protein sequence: CASSPRTSGGQETQYF.